These 4 T cell receptor beta chains were sequenced from one sample in a study of T cell responses to AZD1222 COVID-19 vaccine. Assay: immunoSEQ multiplex PCR; the TCRdb copy retains only in-frame clones and omits some. The sample lists 57,000 or so clones, about 83% occurring once. The material was peripheral blood, obtained 28 days after the second AZD1222 dose. These receptors all stem from an adult who received the AZD1222 COVID-19 vaccine.

This chain uses TRBV7-2 with TRBJ2-7, with 7 bases aligning to TRBD1. CDR3 size: 13 residues. Unmatched junction bases numbered 5, after V lost 4 bases and J lost 5 bases. The germline CDR1 and CDR2 sequences are SGHTA and FQGNSA. The CDR3 region is CASSSGQPNEQYF. The CDR3 bases are TGTGCCAGCAGCTCGGGACAGCCTAACGAGCAGTACTTC.

The chain has TRBV24-1 and TRBJ2-3; D unclear. The V end lost 9 bases, the J end lost 14 bases, and 11 bases lay between the germline ends. The CDR3 has 9 amino acids. CDR1 and CDR2 (germline): KGHDR, SFDVKD. This CDR3 reads CATWAAWYF. CDR3 DNA sequence: TGTGCCACCTGGGCGGCGTGGTATTTT.

The chain recombines TRBV11-2 with TRBJ2-3; D gene ambiguous. Trimming removed 2 bases from V and 3 bases from J, with 9 bases in between. The CDR3 extends over 14 amino acids. CDR1 is SGHAT, CDR2 FQNNGV, per germline. For the CDR3, the DNA is TGTGCCAGCAGCTTAAGGAAAGAAACAGATACGCAGTATTTT. As protein: CASSLRKETDTQYF.

CDR3 in amino acids: CASSIGGGGYNEQFF. The DNA for the CDR3 is TGTGCCAGTAGTATAGGCGGAGGGGGGTACAATGAGCAGTTCTTC. V gene TRBV19 combines with J gene TRBJ2-1; D is possibly TRBD1 or TRBD2 (6 bases each). Germline CDR1 LNHDA, CDR2 SQIVND (reference sequence). V was clipped by 1 base and J by 4 bases, with 11 bases between them. The CDR3 sequence is 15 residues long.